The clone carrying this T cell receptor beta chain has just a few counts. This entry belongs to a study of cytomegalovirus exposure and HLA in healthy donors. Trimming took off 0 bases at V and 1 base at J, with 12 bases between the two ends. CDR3 length equals 17 residues. The germline V gene encodes CDR1 MGHRA and CDR2 YSYEKL. Both 60 Vbeta primers and 13 Jbeta primers went into the PCR. Only in-frame clones appear in the TCRdb table, and some are missing; sequencing was by immunoSEQ multiplex PCR. The sample lists 95,000 to 150,000 clones, over 9.5% seen once, with 4.6% in the top ten. Specimen: PBMCs. This sequence joins TRBV4-1 and TRBJ1-4, with D possibly TRBD1 on 5 matching bases. The sequence was obtained from a woman aged 18-29 years in good health and CMV-seropositive. As DNA, the CDR3 is TGCGCCAGCAGCCAAGAAAGGAGGGGAAGAACTAATGAAAAACTGTTTTTT. Translated, it gives CASSQERRGRTNEKLFF.